The T cell receptor beta chain described here comes from a study of blood T cell repertoires in COVID-19. At the level of the study: Sample material is recorded as cDNA or gDNA derived from T cells, B-cell-depleted T cells, or PBMCs.

The CDR3 consists of 13 residues. The V gene's germline CDR1 is SNHLY and CDR2 FYNNEI. Trimming stripped 10 bases from V and 0 bases from J, with 12 bases between. As handled by the study authors: Amplification from reference gene primers served as the basis for estimated nucleated cell counts. The table came from immunoSEQ multiplex PCR; TCRdb's copy has only in-frame clones and leaves some out. D and trimming were read from the DNA, whereas the V and J calls and clone size are those reported in that table. The data show a few hundred thousand clones, with under 90% seen just once and less than 2% held by the top ten. Living in roughly 23 US areas, the participants were between roughly 18 and 90 years of age.

This TCR came from a woman in her 30s who had recovered from COVID-19. The chain combines TRBV2 with TRBJ1-1; a weak D match, TRBD1 (6 bases). Sequences were obtained from PBMCs or T cells enriched from blood (not recorded which). This CDR3 reads CANRQAMNTEAFF. CDR3 DNA sequence: TGTGCCAACCGACAGGCCATGAACACTGAAGCTTTCTTT.